The 9 T cell receptor beta chains below all came from one sample that was sequenced in a study of blood T cell repertoires in COVID-19. The assay was immunoSEQ multiplex PCR, and TCRdb's table has in-frame clones only and misses some. The sample carries roughly 200,000 clones, less than 85% recorded once. Input material: PBMCs or T cells enriched from blood (not recorded which). Receptors were obtained from a woman in her fifties or sixties with acute COVID-19.

A single count supports this clone. The rearrangement links TRBV19 to TRBJ2-3, with D perhaps TRBD2 (5 bases). Germline V CDR1 and CDR2: LNHDA, SQIVND (reference sequence). Trimming took off 5 bases at V and 0 bases at J, with 12 bases between the two ends. The CDR3 sequence is 15 residues long. The CDR3 DNA sequence: TGTGCCAGTAGTCCAGCGGAGGCTAGCACAGATACGCAGTATTTT. This sequence encodes CASSPAEASTDTQYF.

This clone was seen repeatedly, ten times or more. The V and J genes are TRBV15 and TRBJ2-2; D perhaps matches TRBD2 (5 bases). CDR3 length equals 14 residues. Trimming took off 5 bases at V and 0 bases at J, with 7 bases between the two ends. Germline values: CDR1 LNHNV, CDR2 YYDKDF (reference sequence). Here the CDR3 reads CATSPGTNTGELFF. DNA of the CDR3: TGTGCCACCAGCCCCGGGACGAACACCGGGGAGCTGTTTTTT.

The V and J genes are TRBV18 and TRBJ1-5, with D tentatively TRBD1 (5 bases). Per germline, CDR1 KGHSH and CDR2 LQKENI. Deletions cut 2 bases from V and 4 bases from J, with 9 bases between. The CDR3 covers 14 residues. CDR3 nucleotide sequence: TGTGCCAGCTCACCAAGTAGGGGTAATCAGCCCCAGCATTTT. It translates to CASSPSRGNQPQHF.

In regard to this clone: Other nucleotide sequences in the sample specify the same CDR3. V usage is TRBV5-1 and J usage is TRBJ1-4, with TRBD1 identical over 7 bases. This CDR3 is 15 amino acids long. J gave up 0 bases and V 5 bases, and 4 bases lay outside the gene matches. CDR1 and CDR2 from the germline V gene are SGHRS and YFSETQ. CDR3 DNA sequence: TGCGCCAGCAGTTTCACAGGGGCAACTAATGAAAAACTGTTTTTT. Residues: CASSFTGATNEKLFF. Drawing the rest from reference TRBV5-1 and TRBJ1-4, the complete variable domain is KAGVTQTPRYLIKTRGQQVTLSCSPISGHRSVSWYQQTPGQGLQFLFEYFSETQRNKGNFPGRFSGRQFSNSRSEMNVSTLELGDSALYLCASSFTGATNEKLFFGSGTQLSVL.

The chain combines TRBV28 with TRBJ2-3; possibly TRBD2 for D (5 bases). The CDR3 runs to 15 residues. Germline V gene sequence: CDR1 MDHEN, CDR2 SYDVKM. Between the trimmed V and J ends, which lost 4 bases and 1 base, there was a span of 12 bases. The CDR3 region has the DNA TGTGCCAGCAGTTGGGCTAGCAGCCGCACAGATACGCAGTATTTT. Translating gives CASSWASSRTDTQYF. Supplemented by reference TRBV28 and TRBJ2-3, the full variable domain reads DVKVTQSSRYLVKRTGEKVFLECVQDMDHENMFWYRQDPGLGLRLIYFSYDVKMKEKGDIPEGYSVSREKKERFSLILESASTNQTSMYLCASSWASSRTDTQYFGPGTRLTVL.

The CDR3 sequence is CASSRSGGNTEAFF. CDR3 bases: TGTGCCAGCAGCCGTTCAGGAGGGAACACTGAAGCTTTCTTT. The chain joins TRBV3-1 (or the pseudogene TRBV3-2) to TRBJ1-1; D unresolved. Germline V gives CDR1 LGHDT, CDR2 YNNKEL (reference sequence). The CDR3 is 14 residues long. Trimming took off 4 bases at V and 1 base at J, with 10 bases between the two ends.

This rearrangement joins TRBV5-1 to TRBJ1-2; D gene ambiguous. Per the germline V gene, CDR1 is SGHRS and CDR2 is YFSETQ. This CDR3 has 15 residues. V was shortened by 4 bases and J by 4 bases, with 17 bases between the two germline ends. The CDR3 sequence: CASSPQAGDIYGYTF. CDR3 DNA sequence: TGCGCCAGCAGCCCCCAGGCTGGTGACATCTATGGCTACACCTTC.

This clone was seen a few times. The chain has TRBV7-2 and TRBJ2-2; D not resolved. The CDR3 loop spans 14 amino acids. Trimming took 2 bases from V and 3 from J, leaving 7 bases between them. Germline values: CDR1 SGHTA, CDR2 FQGNSA. The CDR3 DNA reads as TGTGCCAGCAGCTTAACAGAAGACACCGGGGAGCTGTTTTTT. Translating it yields CASSLTEDTGELFF.

There are a few counts of this clone. This chain connects TRBV28 to TRBJ1-2; TRBD1 is a possible D gene (5 bases). Germline-derived CDR1 and CDR2 are MDHEN and SYDVKM. The CDR3 is made up of 19 amino acids. Trimming removed 3 bases at V and 0 bases at J, with 23 bases between. CDR3 nucleotide sequence: TGTGCCAGCAGTTTTTTGAGCGTTAGGCTGCAGGGTTCTAACTATGGCTACACCTTC. This translates into CASSFLSVRLQGSNYGYTF.